These 8 T cell receptor beta chains share one sample of origin, sequenced in a study of shared clonotypes between healthy human individuals. Assay used: immunoSEQ multiplex PCR; TCRdb lists only in-frame clones, some missing. This repertoire shows 600,000 to 750,000 clones, less than 95% found once; its top ten account for 34%. Sequencing was done on a sample of memory CD8+ T cells from PBMCs. Subset denoted: CD45RO+ cells pooled with CCR7-negative TemRA cells. Receptors were obtained from a man between 18 and 29 years old in good health. Some clones in this sample may be carry-over from other donors' samples.

Turning to this clone: Other DNA sequences from this sample encode an identical CDR3 as well. The chain has TRBV27 and TRBJ1-1; 9 bases are a match to TRBD1. Germline CDR1 is MNHEY and CDR2 is SMNVEV (reference sequence). The CDR3 contains 13 residues. After removal of 5 bases from V and 5 bases from J, the junction contained 3 bases not matched to a gene. In DNA, the CDR3 is TGTGCCAGCAGTAGTGACAGGGGGACTGAAGCTTTCTTT. Encoded protein: CASSSDRGTEAFF.

The J gene is TRBJ2-3, the V gene TRBV5-6, with D possibly TRBD2 on 6 matching bases. The V gene's germline CDR1 is SGHDT and CDR2 YYEEEE. Trimming took off 0 bases at V and 4 bases at J, with 12 bases between the two ends. The CDR3 spans 15 residues. The DNA of the CDR3 is TGTGCCAGCAGCTTGGGCCTAGCGTCGGCAGATACGCAGTATTTT. Translation gives CASSLGLASADTQYF.

This CDR3 is CASSLTSGEYEQYF. CDR3 DNA sequence: TGTGCCAGCAGCCTGACTAGCGGGGAATACGAGCAGTACTTC. This chain links TRBV7-9 with TRBJ2-7; TRBD2 matches 11 bases. In germline, CDR1 is SEHNR, CDR2 FQNEAQ (reference sequence). J was trimmed by 4 bases and V by 5 bases; bases with no gene match: 4. The CDR3 length is 14 residues. Complete variable domain (other parts from reference TRBV7-9 and TRBJ2-7): DTGVSQNPRHKITKRGQNVTFRCDPISEHNRLYWYRQTLGQGPEFLTYFQNEAQLEKSRLLSDRFSAERPKGSFSTLEIQRTEQGDSAMYLCASSLTSGEYEQYFGPGTRLTVT.

This sequence joins TRBV27 and TRBJ1-2; D may be TRBD1 (5 bases). The V end lost 0 bases, the J end lost 6 bases, and 11 bases lay between the germline ends. The CDR3 runs to 14 residues. Germline loops: CDR1 MNHEY, CDR2 SMNVEV (reference sequence). CDR3 nucleotides: TGTGCCAGCAGTTTATCCACGGGGACTCATGGCTACACCTTC. Its protein is CASSLSTGTHGYTF.

This chain links TRBV27 with TRBJ2-7; D is undetermined. Germline CDR1 reads MNHEY; CDR2 reads SMNVEV (reference sequence). V lost 3 bases, J lost 4 bases, and 10 bases lay in between. CDR3 size: 13 residues. CDR3 protein: CASSFARRYEQYF. CDR3 sequence (DNA): TGTGCCAGCAGTTTCGCCCGGCGGTACGAGCAGTACTTC.

The J gene is TRBJ1-2, the V gene TRBV10-1, with D unclear. V was pared by 0 bases and J by 0 bases, with 2 bases between. The CDR3 length is 13 residues. Germline lookup yields CDR1 WNHNN and CDR2 SYGVQD (reference sequence). The CDR3 region is CASSESTNYGYTF. CDR3 bases: TGCGCCAGCAGTGAGTCTACTAACTATGGCTACACCTTC.

The rearrangement links TRBV28 to TRBJ2-1, with TRBD2 matching over 9 bases. Per germline, CDR1 MDHEN and CDR2 SYDVKM. This CDR3 contains 14 residues. J gave up 0 bases and V 9 bases, and 3 bases lay outside the gene matches. In DNA form, the CDR3 reads TGTGCCAGTCTTAGCGGGAGCTCCTACAATGAGCAGTTCTTC. Protein: CASLSGSSYNEQFF.

CDR3 residues: CASSVNRALNQPQHF. CDR3 sequence (DNA): TGTGCCAGCAGCGTAAACAGGGCGCTCAATCAGCCCCAGCATTTT. The chain couples TRBV7-8 to TRBJ1-5, with D possibly matching TRBD1 (6 bases). CDR3 length: 15 amino acids. The V end lost 5 bases, the J end lost 3 bases, and 14 bases lay between the germline ends. Germline CDR1 reads SGHVS; CDR2 reads FQNEAQ.